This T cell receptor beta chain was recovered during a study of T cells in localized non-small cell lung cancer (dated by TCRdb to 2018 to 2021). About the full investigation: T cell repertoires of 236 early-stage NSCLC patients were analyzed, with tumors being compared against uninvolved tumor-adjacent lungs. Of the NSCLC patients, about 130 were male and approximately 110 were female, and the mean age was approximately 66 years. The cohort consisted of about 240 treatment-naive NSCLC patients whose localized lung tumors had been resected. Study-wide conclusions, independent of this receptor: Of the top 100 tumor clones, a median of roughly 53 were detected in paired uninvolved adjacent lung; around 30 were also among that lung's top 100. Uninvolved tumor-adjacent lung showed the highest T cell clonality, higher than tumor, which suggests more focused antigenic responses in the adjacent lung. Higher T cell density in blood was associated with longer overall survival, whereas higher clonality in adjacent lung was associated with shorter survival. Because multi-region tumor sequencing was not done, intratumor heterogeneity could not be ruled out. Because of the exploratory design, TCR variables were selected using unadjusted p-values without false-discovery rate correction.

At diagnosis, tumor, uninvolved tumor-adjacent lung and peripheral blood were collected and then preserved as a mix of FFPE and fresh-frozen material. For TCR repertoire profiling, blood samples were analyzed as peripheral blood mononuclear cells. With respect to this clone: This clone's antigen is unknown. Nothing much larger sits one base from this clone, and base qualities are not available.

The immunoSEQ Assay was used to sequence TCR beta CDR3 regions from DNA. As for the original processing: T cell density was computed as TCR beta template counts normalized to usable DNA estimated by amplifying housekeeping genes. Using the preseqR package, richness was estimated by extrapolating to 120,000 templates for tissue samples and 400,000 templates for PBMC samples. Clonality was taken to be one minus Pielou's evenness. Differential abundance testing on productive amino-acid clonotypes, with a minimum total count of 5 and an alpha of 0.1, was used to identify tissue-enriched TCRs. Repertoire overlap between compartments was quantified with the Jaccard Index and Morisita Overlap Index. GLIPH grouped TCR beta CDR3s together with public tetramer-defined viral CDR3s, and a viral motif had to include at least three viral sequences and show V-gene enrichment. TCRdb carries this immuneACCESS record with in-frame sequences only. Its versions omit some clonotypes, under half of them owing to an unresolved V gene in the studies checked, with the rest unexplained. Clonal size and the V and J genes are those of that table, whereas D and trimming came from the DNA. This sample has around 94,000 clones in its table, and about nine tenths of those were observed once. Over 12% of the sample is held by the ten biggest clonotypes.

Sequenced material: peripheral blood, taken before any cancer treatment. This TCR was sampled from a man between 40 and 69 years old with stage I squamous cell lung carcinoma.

The CDR3 amino acid sequence is: CAWSVHFGYGYTF. The DNA sequence reads TGTGCCTGGAGTGTACATTTCGGGTATGGCTACACCTTC. The rearrangement joined TRBV30 to TRBJ1-2; there is no confident call for the D gene. V drops 0 bases and J drops 5 bases, leaving 10 bases in between. The CDR3, from cysteine to phenylalanine, totals 13 residues. The DNA shown is the 39-base CDR3, in frame from base 1. For CDR1 and CDR2, the germline V gene (reference sequence) lists GTSNPN and SVGIG.